One and the same sample provided the 9 T cell receptor beta chains below, sequenced in a study of T cell repertoires in aging, cancer and after chemotherapy. TCR beta rearrangements were amplified from peripheral blood genomic DNA. Rearranged V-D-J TRB sequences were amplified with a mixed TRB-A/B primer pool. MiXCR, run by TCRdb on the multiplex PCR reads, gives a single entry per CDR3 protein. This sample carries 800 or so distinct CDR3 sequences, roughly a quarter of them seen once, and the ten largest clones take over 35%. Sample: blood. The receptors were sampled from a human donor with a solid tumor.

By frequency in the sample, this clonotype is large (0.1 to 1%). J is TRBJ2-1 and V is TRBV6-1, with TRBD1 identical over 7 bases. Germline-derived CDR1 and CDR2 are MNHNS and SASEGT. The CDR3 spans 15 residues. Losses at the gene ends were 3 bases for V and 0 bases for J; bases not matched to a gene: 2. For the CDR3, the DNA is TGTGCCAGCAGTGAGGGACAGAGCTCCTACAATGAGCAGTTCTTC. Residues: CASSEGQSSYNEQFF.

This clonotype has just a few counts. The rearrangement links TRBV2 to TRBJ1-2; 8 nucleotides match TRBD1. Germline loops: CDR1 SNHLY, CDR2 FYNNEI. The ends lost 2 bases at V and 8 bases at J; junction bases unmatched: 7. The CDR3 has 14 amino acids. The chain's CDR3 is CASSELGQEGGYTF. The CDR3 coding sequence is TGTGCCAGCAGTGAACTGGGACAGGAGGGAGGCTACACCTTC.

The V gene is TRBV5-6, the J gene TRBJ1-3; D may be TRBD1 (5 bases). The CDR3 length is 14 residues. Germline-derived CDR1 and CDR2 are SGHDT and YYEEEE. Trimming removed 3 bases at V and 4 bases at J, with 11 bases between. DNA of the CDR3: TGTGCCAGCAGCTCCTCGGGGCCGGGAAACACCATATATTTT. Translating it yields CASSSSGPGNTIYF.

This clonotype is deemed large (0.1 to 1%). V is TRBV19 and J is TRBJ2-7, with TRBD1 matching 7 bases. After removal of 5 bases from V and 2 bases from J, the junction contained 3 bases not matched to a gene. There are 13 residues in the CDR3. Germline V gives CDR1 LNHDA, CDR2 SQIVND (reference sequence). In nucleotides, the CDR3 is TGTGCCAGTAGTCCGGGACAGCCCTACGAGCAGTACTTC. Its translation is CASSPGQPYEQYF.

The chain recombines TRBV5-1 with TRBJ1-1; the D is unclear. Germline V gene data show CDR1 as SGHRS and CDR2 as YFSETQ. The V end lost 4 bases, the J end lost 0 bases, and 10 bases lay between the germline ends. This CDR3 contains 14 residues. In nucleotides, the CDR3 is TGCGCCAGCAGCCCTACGAATATGAACACTGAAGCTTTCTTT. Translation gives CASSPTNMNTEAFF.

The CDR3 DNA sequence: TGCGCCAGCAGCCAAGGGGGGGGGTTCGAGGAAAAACTGTTTTTT. This codes for CASSQGGGFEEKLFF. J is TRBJ1-4 and V is TRBV4-3; D may be TRBD1 (5 bases). Germline lookup yields CDR1 LGHNA and CDR2 YSLEER. The germline V and J ends were trimmed by 1 base and 8 bases, with 14 bases remaining between them. CDR3 length equals 15 residues.

The V gene is TRBV27, the J gene TRBJ2-3; no reliable D call. Germline V CDR1 and CDR2: MNHEY, SMNVEV (reference sequence). The CDR3 runs 15 residues. Trimming removed 4 bases at V and 5 bases at J, with 16 bases between. The CDR3 DNA is TGTGCCAGCAGTTATCTAACCCTATCGAAAGATACGCAGTATTTT. This sequence encodes CASSYLTLSKDTQYF.

This clonotype was seen more than once but under ten times. The chain links TRBV6-5 to TRBJ2-5, with 7 bases matching TRBD1. Germline CDR1 MNHEY, CDR2 SVGAGI. The CDR3 runs 13 residues. J gave up 7 bases and V 5 bases, and 7 bases lay outside the gene matches. In DNA, the CDR3 is TGTGCCAGCAGTCACCGGGACAGAGGGACCCAGTACTTC. Protein: CASSHRDRGTQYF.

This clonotype ranks as medium-sized (0.01 to 0.1%). The rearrangement joins TRBV7-9 to TRBJ1-6, with TRBD1 identical over 10 bases. This CDR3 contains 14 residues. The V and J ends lost 5 bases and 10 bases, in that order; junction bases with no gene match: 5. Germline V gene data show CDR1 as SEHNR and CDR2 as FQNEAQ (reference sequence). The CDR3 DNA is TGTGCCAGCAGCCAGACAGGGGGCGGGTCACCCCTCCACTTT. Translating it yields CASSQTGGGSPLHF.